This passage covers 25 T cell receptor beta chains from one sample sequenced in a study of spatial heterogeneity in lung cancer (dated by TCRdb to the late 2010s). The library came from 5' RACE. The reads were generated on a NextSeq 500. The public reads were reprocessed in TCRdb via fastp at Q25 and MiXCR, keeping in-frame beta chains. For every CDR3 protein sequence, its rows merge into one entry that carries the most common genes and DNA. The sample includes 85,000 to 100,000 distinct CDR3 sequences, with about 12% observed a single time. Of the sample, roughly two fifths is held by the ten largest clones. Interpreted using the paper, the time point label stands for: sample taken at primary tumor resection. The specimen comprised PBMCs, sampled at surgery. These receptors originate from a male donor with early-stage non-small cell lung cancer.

The CDR3 nucleotides are TGTGCCAGCAGCAAACAGGGCGACTATGGCTACACCTTC. As protein: CASSKQGDYGYTF. This rearrangement joins TRBV9 to TRBJ1-2, with D tentatively TRBD1 (6 bases). The CDR3 consists of 13 residues. Germline V gene data show CDR1 as SGDLS and CDR2 as YYNGEE. The germline V and J ends were trimmed by 4 bases and 3 bases, with 10 bases remaining between them.

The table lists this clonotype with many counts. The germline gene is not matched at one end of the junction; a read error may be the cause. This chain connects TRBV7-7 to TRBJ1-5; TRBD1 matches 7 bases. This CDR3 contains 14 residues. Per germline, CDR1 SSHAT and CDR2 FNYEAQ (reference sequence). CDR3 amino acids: CASRRDRASQPQHF. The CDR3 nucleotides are TGTGCTAGCAGAAGAGACAGGGCAAGTCAGCCCCAGCATTTT.

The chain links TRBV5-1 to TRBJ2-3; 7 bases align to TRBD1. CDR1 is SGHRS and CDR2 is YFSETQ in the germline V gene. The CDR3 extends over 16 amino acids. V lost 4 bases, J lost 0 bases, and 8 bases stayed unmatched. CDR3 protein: CASSRQGIPSTDTQYF. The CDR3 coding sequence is TGCGCCAGCAGCAGACAGGGCATCCCTAGCACAGATACGCAGTATTTT.

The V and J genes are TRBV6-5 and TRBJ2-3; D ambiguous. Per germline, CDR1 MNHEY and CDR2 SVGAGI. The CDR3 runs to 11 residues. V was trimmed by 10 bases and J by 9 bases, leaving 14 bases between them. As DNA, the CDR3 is TGTGCCACCTGGGCCCTGTTGACGCAGTATTTT. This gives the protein CATWALLTQYF.

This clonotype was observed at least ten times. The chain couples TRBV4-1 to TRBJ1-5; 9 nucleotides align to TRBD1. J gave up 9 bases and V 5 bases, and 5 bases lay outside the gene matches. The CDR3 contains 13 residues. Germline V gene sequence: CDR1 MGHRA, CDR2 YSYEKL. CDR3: CASSGQGRRPQHF. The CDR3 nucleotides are TGCGCCAGCAGCGGACAGGGGAGGCGGCCCCAGCATTTT.

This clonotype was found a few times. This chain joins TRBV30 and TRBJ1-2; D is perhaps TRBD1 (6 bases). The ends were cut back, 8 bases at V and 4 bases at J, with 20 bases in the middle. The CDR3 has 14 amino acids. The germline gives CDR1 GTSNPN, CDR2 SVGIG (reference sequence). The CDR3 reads CAGGRGSSSYGYTF. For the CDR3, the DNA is TGTGCCGGAGGGAGGGGGTCCTCCTCCTATGGCTACACCTTC.

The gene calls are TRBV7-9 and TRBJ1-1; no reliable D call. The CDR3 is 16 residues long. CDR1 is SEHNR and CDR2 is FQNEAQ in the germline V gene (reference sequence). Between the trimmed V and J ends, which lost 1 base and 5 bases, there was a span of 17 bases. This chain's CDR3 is CASSLEVWTGGTEAFF. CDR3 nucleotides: TGTGCCAGCAGCTTAGAAGTGTGGACGGGAGGGACTGAAGCTTTCTTT.

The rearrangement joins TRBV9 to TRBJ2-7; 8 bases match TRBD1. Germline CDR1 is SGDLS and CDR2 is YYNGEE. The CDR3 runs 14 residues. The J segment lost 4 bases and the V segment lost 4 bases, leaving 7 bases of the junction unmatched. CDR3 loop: CASSPRTGLYEQYF. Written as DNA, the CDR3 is TGTGCCAGCAGCCCGCGGACAGGGTTGTACGAGCAGTACTTC.

The CDR3 reads CASTGRTSGRPNSYEQYF. CDR3 DNA: TGTGCCAGCACCGGAAGGACTAGCGGGAGGCCCAACTCCTACGAGCAGTACTTC. The chain has TRBV6-2 or TRBV6-3 and TRBJ2-7; 14 bases align to TRBD2. V was clipped by 7 bases and J by 0 bases; unmatched bases: 11. Germline V lookup: CDR1 MNHEY, CDR2 SVGEGT. This CDR3 comprises 18 residues.

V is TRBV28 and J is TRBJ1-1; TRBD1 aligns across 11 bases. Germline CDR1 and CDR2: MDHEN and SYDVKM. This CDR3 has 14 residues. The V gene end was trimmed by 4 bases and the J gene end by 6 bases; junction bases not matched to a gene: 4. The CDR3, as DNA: TGTGCCAGCAGTTCCTTGGACAGGGGGCCTGAAGCTTTCTTT. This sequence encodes CASSSLDRGPEAFF.

CDR3 residues: CASSLGLAVSYEQYF. CDR3 in DNA: TGTGCCAGCAGCTTGGGACTAGCGGTCTCCTACGAGCAGTACTTC. The genes are TRBV5-5 and TRBJ2-7, with 9 bases lining up with TRBD2. V shed 0 bases, J shed 0 bases, and the junction held 1 base outside the gene matches. Germline values: CDR1 SGHKS, CDR2 YYEKEE (reference sequence). There are 15 residues in the CDR3.

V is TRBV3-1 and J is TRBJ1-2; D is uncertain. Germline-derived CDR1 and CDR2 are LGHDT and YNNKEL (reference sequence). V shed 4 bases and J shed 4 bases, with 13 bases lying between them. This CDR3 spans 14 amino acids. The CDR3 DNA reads TGTGCCAGCAGCCTGAGGCACGGCCGCTATGGCTACACCTTC. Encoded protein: CASSLRHGRYGYTF.

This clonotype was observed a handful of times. CDR3 protein: CASSPELADNEQFF. DNA for the CDR3: TGTGCCAGCTCACCGGAACTAGCGGACAATGAGCAGTTCTTC. The chain employs TRBV18 and TRBJ2-1; TRBD2 agrees at 8 bases. The CDR3 is 14 amino acids. Trimming at V came to 3 bases and at J to 5 bases, leaving 3 bases not matched to a gene. Germline V gene data show CDR1 as KGHSH and CDR2 as LQKENI. Full variable domain (outside the CDR3, taken from reference TRBV18 and TRBJ2-1): NAGVMQNPRHLVRRRGQEARLRCSPMKGHSHVYWYRQLPEEGLKFMVYLQKENIIDESGMPKERFSAEFPKEGPSILRIQQVVRGDSAAYFCASSPELADNEQFFGPGTRLTVL.

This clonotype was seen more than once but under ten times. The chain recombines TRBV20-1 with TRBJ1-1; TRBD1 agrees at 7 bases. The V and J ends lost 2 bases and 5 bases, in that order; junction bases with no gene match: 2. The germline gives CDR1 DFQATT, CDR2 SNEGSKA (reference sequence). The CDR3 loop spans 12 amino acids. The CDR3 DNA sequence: TGCAGTGCTAGACAGGGGGGGACTGAAGCTTTCTTT. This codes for CSARQGGTEAFF.

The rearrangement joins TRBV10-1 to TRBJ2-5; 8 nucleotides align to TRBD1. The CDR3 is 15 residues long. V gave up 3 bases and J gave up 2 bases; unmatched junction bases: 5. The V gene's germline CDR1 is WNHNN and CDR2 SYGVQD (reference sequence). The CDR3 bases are TGCGCCAGCAGTGACCCCAGGACAGGGCAAGAGACCCAGTACTTC. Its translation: CASSDPRTGQETQYF.

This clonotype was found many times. The CDR3 DNA follows: TGTGCCAGCAACAGGATACGGGAGGGGACTGAAGCTTTCTTT. This gives the protein CASNRIREGTEAFF. The gene calls are TRBV28 and TRBJ1-1, with a possible D match to TRBD1 (5 bases). CDR3 size: 14 residues. V was clipped by 7 bases and J by 5 bases, with 17 bases between them. Germline V CDR1 and CDR2: MDHEN, SYDVKM.

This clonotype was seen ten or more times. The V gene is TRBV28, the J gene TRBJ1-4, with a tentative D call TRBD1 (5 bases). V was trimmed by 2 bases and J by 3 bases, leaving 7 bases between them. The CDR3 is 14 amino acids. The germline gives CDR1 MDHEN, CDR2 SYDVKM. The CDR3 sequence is CASSLGAANEKLFF. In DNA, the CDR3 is TGTGCCAGCAGTTTAGGGGCAGCTAATGAAAAACTGTTTTTT.

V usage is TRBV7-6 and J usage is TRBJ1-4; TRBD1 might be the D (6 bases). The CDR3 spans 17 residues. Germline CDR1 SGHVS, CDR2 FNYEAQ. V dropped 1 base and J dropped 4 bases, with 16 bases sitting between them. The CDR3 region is CASSLGFAGGLNEKLFF. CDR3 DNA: TGTGCCAGCAGCTTAGGTTTCGCCGGGGGCCTTAATGAAAAACTGTTTTTT. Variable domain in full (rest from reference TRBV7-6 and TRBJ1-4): GAGVSQSPRYKVTKRGQDVALRCDPISGHVSLYWYRQALGQGPEFLTYFNYEAQQDKSGLPNDRFSAERPEGSISTLTIQRTEQRDSAMYRCASSLGFAGGLNEKLFFGSGTQLSVL.

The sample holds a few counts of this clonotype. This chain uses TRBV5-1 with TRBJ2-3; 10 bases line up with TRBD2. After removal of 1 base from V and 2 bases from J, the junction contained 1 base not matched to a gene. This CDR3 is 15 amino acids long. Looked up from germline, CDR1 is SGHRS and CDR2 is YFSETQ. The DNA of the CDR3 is TGCGCCAGCAGCTTGACTAGCGGGGCCACAGATACGCAGTATTTT. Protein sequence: CASSLTSGATDTQYF.

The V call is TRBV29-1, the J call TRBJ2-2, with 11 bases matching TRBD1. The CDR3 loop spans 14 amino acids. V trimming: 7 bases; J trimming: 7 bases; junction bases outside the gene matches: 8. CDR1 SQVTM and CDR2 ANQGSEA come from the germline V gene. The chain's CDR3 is CSAGQGASIGELFF. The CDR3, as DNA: TGCAGCGCCGGACAGGGGGCGTCTATCGGGGAGCTGTTTTTT.

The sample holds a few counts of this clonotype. The CDR3 region has the DNA TGCAGTACACGACACAGGGGGCCTGAGCAGCCCCAGCATTTT. It is translated as CSTRHRGPEQPQHF. This rearrangement joins TRBV20-1 to TRBJ1-5; TRBD1 aligns across 9 bases. Germline lookup yields CDR1 DFQATT and CDR2 SNEGSKA (reference sequence). J gave up 7 bases and V 8 bases, and 12 bases lay outside the gene matches. The CDR3 sequence is 14 residues long.

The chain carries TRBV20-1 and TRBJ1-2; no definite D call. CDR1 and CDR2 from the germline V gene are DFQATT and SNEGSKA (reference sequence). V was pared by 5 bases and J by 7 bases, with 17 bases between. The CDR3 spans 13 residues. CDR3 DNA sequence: TGCAGTGCTCCCTCACGCTGGGTCAGTGGCTACACCTTC. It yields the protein CSAPSRWVSGYTF.

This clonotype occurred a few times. The DNA of the CDR3 is TGTGCCACCAGTGATTTAGTTATGGTGTATTTT. This gives the protein CATSDLVMVYF. The chain combines TRBV24-1 with TRBJ2-3, with unresolved D. CDR1 is KGHDR, CDR2 SFDVKD, per germline. The CDR3 is 11 residues long. V was clipped by 1 base and J by 14 bases, with 9 bases between them.

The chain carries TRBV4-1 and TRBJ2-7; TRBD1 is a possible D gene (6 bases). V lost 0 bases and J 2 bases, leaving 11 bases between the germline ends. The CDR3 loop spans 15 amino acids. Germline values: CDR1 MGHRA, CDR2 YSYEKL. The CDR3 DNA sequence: TGCGCCAGCAGCCAAGATCCCCGGGACACCTACGAGCAGTACTTC. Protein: CASSQDPRDTYEQYF.

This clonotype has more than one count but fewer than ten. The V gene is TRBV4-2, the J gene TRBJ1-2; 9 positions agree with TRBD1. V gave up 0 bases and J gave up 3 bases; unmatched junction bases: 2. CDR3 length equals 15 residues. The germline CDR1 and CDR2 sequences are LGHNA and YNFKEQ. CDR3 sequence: CASSQEDRGDYGYTF. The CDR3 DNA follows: TGTGCCAGCAGCCAAGAGGACAGGGGCGACTATGGCTACACCTTC.